This entry lists 27 T cell receptor beta chains sequenced from one sample in a study of T cells after posttransplantation cyclophosphamide. Assay used: immunoSEQ multiplex PCR; TCRdb lists only in-frame clones, some missing. The sample includes about 20,000 clones, 95% to 98% seen only once; the top ten take 0.15% to 0.2%. Cells defined as naive were viable CD3+CD4+ or CD3+CD8+ and CCR7+CD45RA+CD45RO-CD95-CD27+CD28+. The sequenced sample was naive CD4+ T cells sorted from PBMCs. These TCRs come from a middle-aged man in good health, CMV-negative, and a related stem cell transplant donor.

The chain recombines TRBV11-3 with TRBJ2-3, with 13 bases that match TRBD2. The CDR3 length is 16 residues. Germline lookup yields CDR1 SGHNT and CDR2 YENEEA. Trimming cost V 4 bases and J 5 bases; bases outside gene matches: 6. CDR3 coding DNA: TGTGCCAGCAGCTCGACAAGACTAGCGGGAGGAGATACGCAGTATTTT. Translated, it gives CASSSTRLAGGDTQYF.

The chain couples TRBV6-5 to TRBJ1-1; D may be TRBD1 (6 bases). This CDR3 has 16 amino acids. CDR1 and CDR2 (germline): MNHEY, SVGAGI. Trimming shortened V by 0 bases and J by 1 base, and 12 bases separated the two germline ends. CDR3 DNA sequence: TGTGCCAGCAGTTACTCGTCAGGGGAGGGGAACACTGAAGCTTTCTTT. This encodes CASSYSSGEGNTEAFF.

The V call is TRBV19, the J call TRBJ2-1, with 13 bases fitting TRBD2. The J segment lost 12 bases and the V segment lost 3 bases, leaving 8 bases of the junction unmatched. Germline loops: CDR1 LNHDA, CDR2 SQIVND (reference sequence). The CDR3 is made up of 15 amino acids. This CDR3 reads CASSIELAGGPGQFF. The DNA for the CDR3 is TGTGCCAGTAGTATTGAACTAGCGGGAGGGCCAGGGCAGTTCTTC.

The chain links TRBV5-4 to TRBJ2-5; D is uncertain. The germline V gene encodes CDR1 SGHNT and CDR2 YYREEE (reference sequence). Trimming left V 6 bases short and J 7 bases short, with 16 bases between. The CDR3 is made up of 13 amino acids. The CDR3 nucleotides are TGTGCCAGCACCTCTCCCGTCGGTGGGACCCAGTACTTC. Amino acids: CASTSPVGGTQYF.

The genes are TRBV5-6 and TRBJ2-7; 8 bases align to TRBD1. CDR1 and CDR2 from the germline V gene are SGHDT and YYEEEE. The CDR3 is made up of 14 amino acids. V gave up 3 bases and J gave up 7 bases; unmatched junction bases: 9. The CDR3 region is CASSYYSRGREQYF. The CDR3 nucleotides read TGTGCCAGCAGCTACTATTCCAGGGGGCGTGAGCAGTACTTC.

V is TRBV5-1 and J is TRBJ2-3, with a weak D call TRBD2 (5 bases). Trimming left V 0 bases short and J 2 bases short, with 13 bases between. Germline CDR1 and CDR2: SGHRS and YFSETQ. The CDR3 has 16 residues. CDR3 sequence reads: CASSLAWTGNTDTQYF. In DNA, the CDR3 is TGCGCCAGCAGCTTGGCCTGGACCGGGAACACAGATACGCAGTATTTT.

This clone was seen a handful of times. The CDR3, as DNA: TGTGCCACCAGCAGAGGCCCAGCGGGAGTAGACACCGGGGAGCTGTTTTTT. Translating it yields CATSRGPAGVDTGELFF. The rearrangement joins TRBV15 to TRBJ2-2, with 8 bases that match TRBD2. The CDR3 consists of 17 residues. Germline assignment: CDR1 LNHNV and CDR2 YYDKDF (reference sequence). With V trimmed by 1 base and J by 3 bases, 7 bases remained unmatched.

J is TRBJ2-7 and V is TRBV30; 7 nucleotides match TRBD1. This CDR3 spans 13 amino acids. V lost 2 bases, J lost 4 bases, and 5 bases stayed unmatched. From germline, CDR1 is GTSNPN and CDR2 SVGIG (reference sequence). The CDR3: CAWSIRQGYEQYF. CDR3 DNA sequence: TGTGCCTGGAGTATTCGACAGGGATACGAGCAGTACTTC.

The chain links TRBV10-3 to TRBJ1-4; tentatively, D is TRBD1 (6 bases). This CDR3 contains 18 residues. The germline V and J ends were trimmed by 2 bases and 0 bases, with 16 bases remaining between them. The germline V gene encodes CDR1 ENHRY and CDR2 SYGVKD. CDR3: CAISEKDRQDPTNEKLFF. The CDR3 DNA follows: TGTGCCATCAGTGAGAAGGACAGACAAGATCCAACTAATGAAAAACTGTTTTTT.

This rearrangement joins TRBV6-4 to TRBJ2-7; 7 positions match TRBD1. The V and J ends lost 5 bases and 1 base, in that order; junction bases with no gene match: 11. This CDR3 region has 16 residues. CDR1 MRHNA and CDR2 SNTAGT come from the germline V gene. The CDR3 is CASSPYPSGGSYEQYF. CDR3 sequence (DNA): TGTGCCAGCAGTCCCTACCCGTCAGGGGGATCCTACGAGCAGTACTTC.

The CDR3 loop is CASSQYRLAGGTDTQYF. The CDR3 bases are TGTGCCAGCAGCCAATACCGACTAGCGGGGGGCACAGATACGCAGTATTTT. The rearrangement joins TRBV14 to TRBJ2-3; TRBD2 aligns across 12 bases. This CDR3 has 17 amino acids. The germline V gene has CDR1 SGHDN and CDR2 FVKESK. With V trimmed by 2 bases and J by 1 base, 4 bases remained unmatched.

The count of this clone is one. The V and J genes are TRBV18 and TRBJ2-7; no firm D call. There are 14 residues in the CDR3. Germline CDR1 is KGHSH and CDR2 is LQKENI. The germline V and J ends were trimmed by 3 bases and 3 bases, with 12 bases remaining between them. The CDR3 protein is CASSPISTNYEQYF. CDR3 sequence (DNA): TGTGCCAGCTCACCTATTAGTACCAACTACGAGCAGTACTTC.

This chain links TRBV11-3 with TRBJ1-6; D remains ambiguous. V dropped 3 bases and J dropped 6 bases, with 6 bases sitting between them. Germline lookup yields CDR1 SGHNT and CDR2 YENEEA. The CDR3 is made up of 13 amino acids. CDR3 residues: CASSFRVNSPLHF. CDR3 coding DNA: TGTGCCAGCAGCTTCCGGGTTAATTCACCCCTCCACTTT.

This chain connects TRBV7-2 to TRBJ1-2; D gene uncertain. The CDR3 length is 15 residues. Germline V CDR1 and CDR2: SGHTA, FQGNSA. Trimming stripped 2 bases from V and 4 bases from J, with 14 bases between. In DNA, the CDR3 is TGTGCCAGCAGCTTAAGTTTTGCACAGACCTATGGCTACACCTTC. It is translated as CASSLSFAQTYGYTF.

V usage is TRBV5-1 and J usage is TRBJ1-1; D not certain. The CDR3 consists of 12 residues. Trimming shortened V by 5 bases and J by 3 bases, and 8 bases separated the two germline ends. The germline gives CDR1 SGHRS, CDR2 YFSETQ. The CDR3 spells CASRRQHTEAFF. DNA for the CDR3: TGCGCCAGCAGGCGGCAGCACACTGAAGCTTTCTTT.

The rearrangement links TRBV27 to TRBJ2-7, with TRBD1 matching over 7 bases. V shed 7 bases, J shed 6 bases, and the junction held 12 bases outside the gene matches. The V gene's germline CDR1 is MNHEY and CDR2 SMNVEV (reference sequence). The CDR3 spans 14 residues. This chain's CDR3 is CASTKSDRSSEQYF. In DNA, the CDR3 is TGTGCCAGCACAAAATCGGACAGGTCAAGCGAGCAGTACTTC.

CDR3 residues: CASSIRGSNYGYTF. DNA of the CDR3: TGTGCCAGTAGTATTCGGGGGTCTAACTATGGCTACACCTTC. The chain recombines TRBV19 with TRBJ1-2; possible D gene TRBD1, 5 bases. The CDR3 is made up of 14 amino acids. Trimming took 3 bases from V and 0 from J, leaving 8 bases between them. Germline V CDR1 and CDR2: LNHDA, SQIVND (reference sequence).

The chain combines TRBV28 with TRBJ2-7; 7 nucleotides match TRBD1. Germline V lookup: CDR1 MDHEN, CDR2 SYDVKM. The CDR3 has 14 amino acids. The junction had 6 bases not matched to a gene; V was cut back by 3 bases and J by 4 bases. CDR3 sequence: CASSFAQGVYEQYF. The CDR3 DNA is TGTGCCAGCAGTTTCGCCCAGGGGGTATACGAGCAGTACTTC.

This clone was recorded only once. The rearrangement uses TRBV5-6 and TRBJ1-4, with a possible D match to TRBD1 (6 bases). The CDR3 consists of 16 residues. Germline CDR1 is SGHDT and CDR2 is YYEEEE. V gave up 3 bases and J gave up 4 bases, with 16 bases separating them. The CDR3 here is CASSSTGGASNEKLFF. CDR3 sequence (DNA): TGTGCCAGCAGCTCGACGGGGGGCGCAAGTAATGAAAAACTGTTTTTT.

The chain has TRBV11-3 and TRBJ1-1, with D maybe TRBD1 (5 bases). The germline V gene has CDR1 SGHNT and CDR2 YENEEA. V dropped 1 base and J dropped 4 bases, with 10 bases sitting between them. The CDR3 contains 14 residues. The CDR3 DNA reads as TGTGCCAGCAGCTTAGGGGGCGGGGGCACTGAAGCTTTCTTT. This translates into CASSLGGGGTEAFF.

This sequence joins TRBV4-3 and TRBJ1-2; TRBD1 agrees at 7 bases. Germline V gene sequence: CDR1 LGHNA, CDR2 YSLEER. The CDR3 spans 14 residues. J lost 6 bases, V lost 0 bases, and 4 bases had no gene match. CDR3 DNA sequence: TGCGCCAGCAGCCAAGAGAAGGGGGCTGATGGCTACACCTTC. Protein sequence: CASSQEKGADGYTF.

The chain employs TRBV11-2 and TRBJ2-3; 8 positions match TRBD2. V lost 5 bases and J lost 3; bases outside the gene matches: 7. Germline V lookup: CDR1 SGHAT, CDR2 FQNNGV. This CDR3 has 15 residues. CDR3 DNA: TGTGCCAGCAGCGTGCGGTCTAGCGGGACAGATACGCAGTATTTT. It is translated as CASSVRSSGTDTQYF.

This chain uses TRBV25-1 with TRBJ2-7; 8 bases match TRBD2. The V gene end was trimmed by 6 bases and the J gene end by 2 bases; junction bases not matched to a gene: 6. Germline CDR1 and CDR2: MGHDK and SYGVNS. CDR3 length: 14 residues. CDR3 nucleotides: TGTGCCAGCAGCCTTCTCGGGAGGGCCTACGAGCAGTACTTC. Protein sequence: CASSLLGRAYEQYF.

The chain carries TRBV9 and TRBJ2-7; TRBD2 matches at 7 bases. The CDR3 length is 15 residues. Germline CDR1 SGDLS, CDR2 YYNGEE. V dropped 0 bases and J dropped 7; count of bases not matched to a gene: 10. The chain's CDR3 is CASSVGLAVAGEQYF. DNA for the CDR3: TGTGCCAGCAGCGTAGGGCTAGCGGTTGCGGGGGAGCAGTACTTC.

In this sample, this clone turned up once. The gene calls are TRBV10-2 and TRBJ2-1, with TRBD1 matching 8 bases. V lost 3 bases to trimming and J lost 0 bases; unmatched junction nucleotides: 4. This CDR3 is 16 amino acids long. Germline V lookup: CDR1 WSHSY, CDR2 SAAADI. The CDR3 here is CASSDWDRSSYNEQFF. CDR3 nucleotide sequence: TGCGCCAGCAGTGATTGGGACAGGAGCTCCTACAATGAGCAGTTCTTC.

V is TRBV30 and J is TRBJ2-5, with 9 nucleotides matching TRBD2. CDR1 and CDR2 (germline): GTSNPN, SVGIG (reference sequence). There are 12 residues in the CDR3. V lost 5 bases to trimming and J lost 5 bases; unmatched junction nucleotides: 3. In nucleotides, the CDR3 is TGTGCCTGGGTTGGACTAGCGGAGACCCAGTACTTC. Protein product: CAWVGLAETQYF.

Only one count was recorded for this clone. The rearrangement links TRBV7-8 to TRBJ1-2; D is ambiguous. Trimming took 2 bases from V and 1 from J, leaving 8 bases between them. The CDR3 contains 14 residues. Germline V CDR1 and CDR2: SGHVS, FQNEAQ. This CDR3 reads CASSLFANNYGYTF. The CDR3 DNA is TGTGCCAGCAGCTTATTTGCTAATAACTATGGCTACACCTTC. Looking up the rest from reference TRBV7-8 and TRBJ1-2 gives the full variable domain: GAGVSQSPRYKVAKRGQDVALRCDPISGHVSLFWYQQALGQGPEFLTYFQNEAQLDKSGLPSDRFFAERPEGSVSTLKIQRTQQEDSAVYLCASSLFANNYGYTFGSGTRLTVV.